This T cell receptor (beta chain) derives from a study of Graves' ophthalmopathy and Graves' hyperthyroidism. Broader study findings: The blood repertoire also included most expanded thyroid clonotypes above 0.001 frequency.

Amplification of TCR beta CDR3 regions used RNA transcripts. RT-PCR with HTBI primers came first, then second-round multiplex PCR. A single record per CDR3 protein comes from TCRdb applying MiXCR to the multiplex PCR reads. The table lists about 400,000 distinct CDR3 sequences, around a fifth of them singletons. Clinicians diagnosed using symptoms, serum thyroxine, TRAb, thyroid ultrasound and orbital computed tomography. The germline gives CDR1 DFQATT, CDR2 SNEGSKA (reference sequence). V was trimmed by 3 bases and J by 0 bases, leaving 15 bases between them. This CDR3 has 15 amino acids. This clonotype came up many times. The antigen is not known.

The sequence was obtained from a woman in her late teens or twenties with stable Graves' hyperthyroidism. Sequencing used peripheral blood. V is TRBV20-1 and J is TRBJ2-7; weak D call: TRBD2 (5 bases). The CDR3 DNA reads TGCAGTGCTAGGGGTGGCGGGTCCTTCTCCTACGAGCAGTACTTC. Amino acids: CSARGGGSFSYEQYF.